These 21 T cell receptor beta chains were all obtained from the same sample, sequenced in a study of T cell changes during pregnancy in multiple sclerosis. Here immunoSEQ multiplex PCR was the method, and the copy in TCRdb shows in-frame clones only, minus some. The sample records about 94,000 clones, about 93% being singletons. This material consisted of peripheral blood, taken in the third trimester of pregnancy. These receptors were obtained from a female donor with multiple sclerosis, enrolled in a pregnancy study.

J is TRBJ1-1 and V is TRBV7-9; TRBD1 is a possible D gene (6 bases). The CDR3 is 14 amino acids. Germline CDR1 SEHNR, CDR2 FQNEAQ (reference sequence). Deletions cut 1 base from V and 4 bases from J, with 10 bases between. CDR3 residues: CASSLGGGGTEAFF. CDR3 coding DNA: TGTGCCAGCAGCTTAGGGGGAGGGGGCACTGAAGCTTTCTTT.

This clone appeared once. This rearrangement joins TRBV7-2 to TRBJ1-1; 11 bases line up with TRBD1. The length of the CDR3 is 15 residues. The junction had 4 bases not matched to a gene; V was cut back by 3 bases and J by 4 bases. Germline V gene sequence: CDR1 SGHTA, CDR2 FQGNSA. In DNA, the CDR3 is TGTGCCAGCAGCTTGGGACAGGGGGTAGGCACTGAAGCTTTCTTT. Translating it yields CASSLGQGVGTEAFF.

In this sample, this clone turned up once. This chain joins TRBV9 and TRBJ2-2, with 9 bases matching TRBD2. The CDR3 sequence is 16 residues long. Germline V gene sequence: CDR1 SGDLS, CDR2 YYNGEE. Trimming took 4 bases from V and 2 from J; bases not matched to a gene: 6. The CDR3 loop reads CASSFPSGINTGELFF. CDR3 in DNA: TGTGCCAGCAGCTTTCCTAGCGGGATCAACACCGGGGAGCTGTTTTTT.

The chain combines TRBV9 with TRBJ2-1; TRBD2 matches 10 bases. The germline CDR1 and CDR2 sequences are SGDLS and YYNGEE. The CDR3 sequence is 14 residues long. The junction had 6 bases not matched to a gene; V was cut back by 3 bases and J by 9 bases. In DNA form, the CDR3 reads TGTGCCAGCAGCGCGAGCGGGAGGGCGCCTGAGCAGTTCTTC. This encodes CASSASGRAPEQFF.

V usage is TRBV27 and J usage is TRBJ1-1; D call uncertain. The CDR3 spans 16 residues. The V gene's germline CDR1 is MNHEY and CDR2 SMNVEV (reference sequence). The V gene lost 0 bases and the J gene lost 4 bases, with 15 bases spanning the gap. DNA for the CDR3: TGTGCCAGCAGTTTATCGCGGAGGGAGGTTGCCACTGAAGCTTTCTTT. It is translated as CASSLSRREVATEAFF.

The chain carries TRBV29-1 and TRBJ2-1, with 8 bases fitting TRBD1. Looked up from germline, CDR1 is SQVTM and CDR2 is ANQGSEA. V was pared by 7 bases and J by 6 bases, with 8 bases of the junction left unmatched. CDR3 length: 13 residues. CDR3: CSGRTGNRNEQFF. The CDR3 bases are TGCAGCGGGAGGACAGGGAATCGCAATGAGCAGTTCTTC.

The chain carries TRBV28 and TRBJ2-2, with 9 bases fitting TRBD1. V lost 5 bases to trimming and J lost 3 bases; unmatched junction nucleotides: 7. This CDR3 has 16 amino acids. CDR1 is MDHEN, CDR2 SYDVKM, per germline. CDR3 nucleotides: TGTGCCAGCAGTCAAGTTTGGACAGGGGACACCGGGGAGCTGTTTTTT. Protein: CASSQVWTGDTGELFF.

The genes are TRBV19 and TRBJ1-3; D may be TRBD1 (5 bases). Germline assignment: CDR1 LNHDA and CDR2 SQIVND (reference sequence). V was shortened by 9 bases and J by 4 bases, with 16 bases between the two germline ends. The CDR3 extends over 14 amino acids. CDR3: CASRNQGSGNTIYF. The CDR3 nucleotides are TGTGCCAGCCGCAACCAGGGCTCCGGAAACACCATATATTTT. The entire variable domain, with the rest obtained from reference TRBV19 and TRBJ1-3, is as follows: DGGITQSPKYLFRKEGQNVTLSCEQNLNHDAMYWYRQDPGQGLRLIYYSQIVNDFQKGDIAEGYSVSREKKESFPLTVTSAQKNPTAFYLCASRNQGSGNTIYFGEGSWLTVV.

V usage is TRBV25-1 and J usage is TRBJ2-7; D might be TRBD2 (6 bases). Trimming took off 2 bases at V and 1 base at J, with 9 bases between the two ends. The germline CDR1 and CDR2 sequences are MGHDK and SYGVNS. This CDR3 region has 14 residues. In nucleotides, the CDR3 is TGTGCCAGCAGTGAAGGAGGGCCTTCCTACGAGCAGTACTTC. Protein sequence: CASSEGGPSYEQYF.

CDR3 DNA: TGTGCCAGCAGTGCACCGGGACAGGGGATTCCAACTGAAGCTTTCTTT. This codes for CASSAPGQGIPTEAFF. The gene calls are TRBV28 and TRBJ1-1, with 10 bases aligning to TRBD1. This CDR3 spans 16 amino acids. Germline V lookup: CDR1 MDHEN, CDR2 SYDVKM. The junction had 11 bases not matched to a gene; V was cut back by 5 bases and J by 5 bases.

About this clone: The sample contains more than one DNA sequence encoding this CDR3. The rearrangement links TRBV5-1 to TRBJ2-2; no reliable D call. With 0 bases removed from V and 2 bases from J, the gap between germline ends came to 5 bases. This CDR3 has 14 residues. Per germline, CDR1 SGHRS and CDR2 YFSETQ. CDR3 in amino acids: CASSLAVNTGELFF. CDR3 sequence (DNA): TGCGCCAGCAGCTTGGCGGTTAACACCGGGGAGCTGTTTTTT.

This clone was recorded only once. The rearrangement links TRBV6-5 to TRBJ1-5; D is undetermined. The V end lost 0 bases, the J end lost 0 bases, and 6 bases lay between the germline ends. Germline values: CDR1 MNHEY, CDR2 SVGAGI. The CDR3 totals 15 residues. The CDR3 protein is CASSYSTNSNQPQHF. The CDR3 DNA reads as TGTGCCAGCAGTTACTCCACAAATAGCAATCAGCCCCAGCATTTT.

The chain recombines TRBV5-1 with TRBJ1-4, with D hard to call. The CDR3 loop spans 15 amino acids. Germline V gene lookup returns CDR1 SGHRS and CDR2 YFSETQ. V was pared by 6 bases and J by 5 bases, with 17 bases between. The CDR3 reads CASTEGARGNEKLFF. DNA of the CDR3: TGCGCCAGCACCGAGGGTGCCCGTGGGAATGAAAAACTGTTTTTT.

CDR3: CASSVGQMNTEAFF. Written as DNA, the CDR3 is TGTGCCAGCAGCGTCGGACAGATGAACACTGAAGCTTTCTTT. The V gene is TRBV2, the J gene TRBJ1-1, with D possibly TRBD1 on 6 matching bases. V shed 6 bases and J shed 0 bases, with 11 bases lying between them. The CDR3 sequence is 14 residues long. The germline V gene encodes CDR1 SNHLY and CDR2 FYNNEI.

The chain joins TRBV5-1 to TRBJ2-7; TRBD2 aligns across 12 bases. The CDR3 is 15 residues long. V was pared by 4 bases and J by 3 bases, with 5 bases of the junction left unmatched. CDR1 and CDR2 from the germline V gene are SGHRS and YFSETQ. CDR3 bases: TGCGCCAGCAGCGGCGGGACTAGCGGGTTCTACGAGCAGTACTTC. Its translation: CASSGGTSGFYEQYF.

The chain uses TRBV2 and TRBJ2-6, with a possible D match to TRBD1 (6 bases). The CDR3 runs to 16 residues. Trimming removed 11 bases at V and 0 bases at J, with 17 bases between. Germline CDR1 and CDR2: SNHLY and FYNNEI. In DNA form, the CDR3 reads TGTGCCTCCTGGTCAGGGGCGGGCTCTGGGGCCAACGTCCTGACTTTC. Its protein is CASWSGAGSGANVLTF.

This rearrangement joins TRBV7-9 to TRBJ1-2; D possibly corresponds to TRBD1 (5 bases). The CDR3 spans 13 residues. Trimming pared 1 base from V and 13 bases from J, leaving 16 bases between. Per germline, CDR1 SEHNR and CDR2 FQNEAQ (reference sequence). For the CDR3, the DNA is TGTGCCAGCAGCTTAGGTTGGGAGGGGTCGGCCACCTTC. Protein product: CASSLGWEGSATF. Complete variable domain (other parts from reference TRBV7-9 and TRBJ1-2): DTGVSQNPRHKITKRGQNVTFRCDPISEHNRLYWYRQTLGQGPEFLTYFQNEAQLEKSRLLSDRFSAERPKGSFSTLEIQRTEQGDSAMYLCASSLGWEGSATFGSGTRLTVV.

The chain couples TRBV29-1 to TRBJ1-1; TRBD1 might be the D (6 bases). CDR3 length equals 15 residues. Germline values: CDR1 SQVTM, CDR2 ANQGSEA. Trimming left V 0 bases short and J 4 bases short, with 15 bases between. CDR3 DNA: TGCAGCGTTGAAGATAGGCAGGGGCTCGTCACTGAAGCTTTCTTT. This codes for CSVEDRQGLVTEAFF.

The chain combines TRBV6-6 with TRBJ1-2; no clear D gene. V lost 6 bases to trimming and J lost 3 bases, with 14 bases between them. Germline V gene data show CDR1 as MNHNY and CDR2 as SVGAGI (reference sequence). The CDR3 runs 14 residues. CDR3 loop: CASRLRELDYGYTF. In DNA, the CDR3 is TGTGCCAGCAGATTACGGGAGTTAGACTATGGCTACACCTTC.

The J gene is TRBJ2-3, the V gene TRBV11-2; TRBD2 is a possible D gene (5 bases). The CDR3 runs to 14 residues. V lost 8 bases and J 0 bases, leaving 12 bases between the germline ends. Germline V lookup: CDR1 SGHAT, CDR2 FQNNGV. CDR3 in DNA: TGTGCCAGCGGCAGCGGAGCTAGCACAGATACGCAGTATTTT. Encoded protein: CASGSGASTDTQYF.

The gene calls are TRBV6-5 and TRBJ1-1; D gene unclear. Between the trimmed V and J ends, which lost 7 bases and 5 bases, there was a span of 17 bases. Germline V gene sequence: CDR1 MNHEY, CDR2 SVGAGI. The CDR3 totals 14 residues. The CDR3 DNA reads as TGTGCCAGCACCGACGGGTTACGCGGTACTGAAGCTTTCTTT. Translation: CASTDGLRGTEAFF.